This entry features one T cell receptor beta chain sequence. The source of the sample is a study of cytomegalovirus exposure and HLA in healthy donors. Study-level background: In terms of ancestry, the Caucasian-associated cluster contained around 79% of the approximately 420 genotyped donors.

The PCR ran on 60 Vbeta and 13 Jbeta primers. Clones were sequenced by immunoSEQ multiplex PCR, and TCRdb holds only the in-frame ones, with some missing. The repertoire consists of about 180,000 clones, with about 75% occurring once and the leading ten covering under 8%. Germline V gene lookup returns CDR1 SGHTA and CDR2 FQGTGA. The CDR3 length is 14 residues. V lost 2 bases, J lost 2 bases, and 9 bases lay in between. The sequencing sample was made of PBMCs. The receptor comes from a man aged 35 to 55 in good health and CMV-seropositive. The gene calls are TRBV7-3 and TRBJ1-1; unclear D gene. CDR3 loop: CASSLRGLNTEAFF. The CDR3 nucleotides read TGTGCCAGCAGCTTACGTGGACTCAACACTGAAGCTTTCTTT.